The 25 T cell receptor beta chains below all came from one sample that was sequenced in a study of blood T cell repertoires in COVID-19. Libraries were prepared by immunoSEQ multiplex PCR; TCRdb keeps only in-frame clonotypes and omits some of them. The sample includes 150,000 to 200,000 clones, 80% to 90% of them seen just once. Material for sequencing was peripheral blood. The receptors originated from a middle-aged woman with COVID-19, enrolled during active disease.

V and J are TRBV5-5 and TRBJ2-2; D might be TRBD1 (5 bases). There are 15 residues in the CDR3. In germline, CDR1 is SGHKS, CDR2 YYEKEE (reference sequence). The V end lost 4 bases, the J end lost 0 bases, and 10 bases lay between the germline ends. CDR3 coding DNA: TGTGCCAGCAGCACCGGACACACGAACACCGGGGAGCTGTTTTTT. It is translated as CASSTGHTNTGELFF.

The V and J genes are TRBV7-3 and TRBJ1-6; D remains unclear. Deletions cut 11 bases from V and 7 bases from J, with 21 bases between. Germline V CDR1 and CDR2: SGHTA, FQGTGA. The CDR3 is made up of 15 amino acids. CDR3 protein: CAGPRLRGQNSPLHF. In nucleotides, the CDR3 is TGTGCCGGTCCACGACTCCGGGGTCAAAATTCACCCCTCCACTTT.

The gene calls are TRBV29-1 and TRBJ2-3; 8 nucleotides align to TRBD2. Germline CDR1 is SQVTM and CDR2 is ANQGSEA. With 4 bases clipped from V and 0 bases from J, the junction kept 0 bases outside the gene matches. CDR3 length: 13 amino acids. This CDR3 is CSVGGGSTDTQYF. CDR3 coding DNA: TGCAGCGTTGGCGGGGGGAGCACAGATACGCAGTATTTT.

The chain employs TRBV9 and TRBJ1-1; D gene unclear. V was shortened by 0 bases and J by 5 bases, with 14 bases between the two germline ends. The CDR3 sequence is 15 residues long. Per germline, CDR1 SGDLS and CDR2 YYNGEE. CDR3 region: CASSVVPGKGTEAFF. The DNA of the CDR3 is TGTGCCAGCAGCGTAGTTCCGGGGAAAGGAACTGAAGCTTTCTTT.

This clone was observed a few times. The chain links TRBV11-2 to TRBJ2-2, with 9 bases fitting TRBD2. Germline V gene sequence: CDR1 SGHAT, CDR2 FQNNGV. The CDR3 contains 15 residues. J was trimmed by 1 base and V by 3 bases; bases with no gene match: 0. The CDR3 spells CASSLTSGNTGELFF. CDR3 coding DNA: TGTGCCAGCAGCTTGACTAGCGGGAACACCGGGGAGCTGTTTTTT.

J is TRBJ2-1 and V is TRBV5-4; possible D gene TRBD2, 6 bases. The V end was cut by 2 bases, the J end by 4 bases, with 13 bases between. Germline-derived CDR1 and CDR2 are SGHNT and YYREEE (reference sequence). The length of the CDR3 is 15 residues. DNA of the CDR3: TGTGCCAGCAGCTTCGGGGGTTCGATTTACAATGAGCAGTTCTTC. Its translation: CASSFGGSIYNEQFF.

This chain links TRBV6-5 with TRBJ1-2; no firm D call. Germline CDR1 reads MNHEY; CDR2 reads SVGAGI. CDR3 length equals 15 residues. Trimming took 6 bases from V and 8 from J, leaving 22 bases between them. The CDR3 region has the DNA TGTGCCAGCAGCCCCCTCTTGACAAAAATGCCCGGCTACACCTTC. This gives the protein CASSPLLTKMPGYTF.

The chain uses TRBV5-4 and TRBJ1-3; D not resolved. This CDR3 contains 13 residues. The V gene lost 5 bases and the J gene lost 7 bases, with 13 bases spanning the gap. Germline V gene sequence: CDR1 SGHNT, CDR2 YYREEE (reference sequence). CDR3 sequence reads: CASSHPPQNTIYF. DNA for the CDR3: TGTGCCAGCAGTCATCCCCCCCAGAACACCATATATTTT.

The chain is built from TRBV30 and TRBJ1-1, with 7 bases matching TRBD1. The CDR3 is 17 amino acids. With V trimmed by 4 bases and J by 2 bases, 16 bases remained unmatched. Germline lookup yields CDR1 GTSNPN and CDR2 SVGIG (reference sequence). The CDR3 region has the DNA TGTGCCTGGAAATATGACCGGGACAGAATAATAAACACTGAAGCTTTCTTT. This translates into CAWKYDRDRIINTEAFF.

The CDR3 sequence is CASSIANRGYGYTF. CDR3 nucleotide sequence: TGTGCCAGTAGTATAGCAAACAGGGGGTATGGCTACACCTTC. The chain uses TRBV19 and TRBJ1-2, with 8 bases that match TRBD1. J lost 5 bases, V lost 1 base, and 3 bases had no gene match. Germline V CDR1 and CDR2: LNHDA, SQIVND (reference sequence). This CDR3 contains 14 residues.

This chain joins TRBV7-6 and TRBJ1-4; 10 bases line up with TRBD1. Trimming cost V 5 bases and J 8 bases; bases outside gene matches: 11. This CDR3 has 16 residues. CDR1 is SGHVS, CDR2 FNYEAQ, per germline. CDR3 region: CASSPRPGQGNEKLFF. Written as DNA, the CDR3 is TGTGCCAGCAGCCCCAGACCGGGACAGGGGAACGAAAAACTGTTTTTT.

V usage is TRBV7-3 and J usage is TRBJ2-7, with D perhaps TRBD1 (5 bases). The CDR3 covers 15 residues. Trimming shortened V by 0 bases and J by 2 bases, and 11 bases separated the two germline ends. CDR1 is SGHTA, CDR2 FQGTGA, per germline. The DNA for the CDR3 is TGTGCCAGCAGCTTAACCTCCGACAGCACCTACGAGCAGTACTTC. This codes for CASSLTSDSTYEQYF.

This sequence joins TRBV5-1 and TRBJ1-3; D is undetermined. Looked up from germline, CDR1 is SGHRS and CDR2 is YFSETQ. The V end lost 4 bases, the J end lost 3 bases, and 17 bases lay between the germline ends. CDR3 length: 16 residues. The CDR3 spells CASSRLGAEFGNTIYF. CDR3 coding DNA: TGCGCCAGCAGCCGTCTAGGTGCGGAATTTGGAAACACCATATATTTT.

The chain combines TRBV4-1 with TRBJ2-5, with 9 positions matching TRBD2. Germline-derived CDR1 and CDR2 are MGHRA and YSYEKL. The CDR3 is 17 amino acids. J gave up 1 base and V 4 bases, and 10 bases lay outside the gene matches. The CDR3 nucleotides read TGCGCCAGCAGCCTAGGGGTTAATAGCGGGGGCCAAGAGACCCAGTACTTC. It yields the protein CASSLGVNSGGQETQYF.

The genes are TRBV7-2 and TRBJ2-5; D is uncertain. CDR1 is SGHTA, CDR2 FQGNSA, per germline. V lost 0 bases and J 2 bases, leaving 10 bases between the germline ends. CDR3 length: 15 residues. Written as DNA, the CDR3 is TGTGCCAGCAGCTTAGCGGCTCTAGAACAAGAGACCCAGTACTTC. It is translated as CASSLAALEQETQYF.

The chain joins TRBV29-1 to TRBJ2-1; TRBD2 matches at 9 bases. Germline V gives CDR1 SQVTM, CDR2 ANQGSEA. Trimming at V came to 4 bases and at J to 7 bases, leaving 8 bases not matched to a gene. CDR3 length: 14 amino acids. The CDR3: CSVGAAGGGNEQFF. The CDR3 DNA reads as TGCAGCGTTGGGGCGGCGGGAGGGGGGAATGAGCAGTTCTTC.

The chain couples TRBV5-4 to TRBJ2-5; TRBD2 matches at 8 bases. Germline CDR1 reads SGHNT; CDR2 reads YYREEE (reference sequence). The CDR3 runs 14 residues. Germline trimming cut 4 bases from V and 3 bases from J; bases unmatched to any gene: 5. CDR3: CASSLGGVEETQYF. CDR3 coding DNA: TGTGCCAGCAGCCTCGGGGGGGTCGAAGAGACCCAGTACTTC.

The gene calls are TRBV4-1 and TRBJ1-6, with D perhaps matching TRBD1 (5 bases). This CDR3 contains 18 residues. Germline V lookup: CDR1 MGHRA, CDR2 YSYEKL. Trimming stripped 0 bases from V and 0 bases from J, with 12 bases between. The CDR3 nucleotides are TGCGCCAGCAGCCAAGATTTTAGGGGCAGCTCCTATAATTCACCCCTCCACTTT. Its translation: CASSQDFRGSSYNSPLHF.

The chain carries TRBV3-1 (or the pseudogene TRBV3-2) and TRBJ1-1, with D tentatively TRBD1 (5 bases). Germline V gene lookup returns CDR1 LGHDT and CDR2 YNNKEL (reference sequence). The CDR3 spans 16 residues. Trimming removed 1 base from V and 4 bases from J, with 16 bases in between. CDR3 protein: CASSQGQGMSGTEAFF. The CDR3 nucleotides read TGTGCCAGCAGCCAAGGGCAGGGAATGAGTGGCACTGAAGCTTTCTTT.

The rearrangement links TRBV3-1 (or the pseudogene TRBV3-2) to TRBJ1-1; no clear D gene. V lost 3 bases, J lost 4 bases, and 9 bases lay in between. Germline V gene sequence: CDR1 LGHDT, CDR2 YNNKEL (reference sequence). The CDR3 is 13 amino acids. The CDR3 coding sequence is TGTGCCAGCAGCCAGGGGAGGCGCACTGAAGCTTTCTTT. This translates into CASSQGRRTEAFF.

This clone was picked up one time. As DNA, the CDR3 is TGTGCCAGCATCGGGAGCTCTGGAAACACCATATATTTT. Encoded protein: CASIGSSGNTIYF. The chain employs TRBV6-6 and TRBJ1-3; D call uncertain. V lost 7 bases and J lost 0, with 7 bases in between. Germline values: CDR1 MNHNY, CDR2 SVGAGI (reference sequence). This CDR3 comprises 13 residues.

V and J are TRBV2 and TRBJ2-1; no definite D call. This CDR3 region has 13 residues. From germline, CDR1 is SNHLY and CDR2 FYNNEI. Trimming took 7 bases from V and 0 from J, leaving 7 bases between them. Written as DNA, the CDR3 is TGTGCCAGCAATCGAGTCTCCTACAATGAGCAGTTCTTC. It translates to CASNRVSYNEQFF.

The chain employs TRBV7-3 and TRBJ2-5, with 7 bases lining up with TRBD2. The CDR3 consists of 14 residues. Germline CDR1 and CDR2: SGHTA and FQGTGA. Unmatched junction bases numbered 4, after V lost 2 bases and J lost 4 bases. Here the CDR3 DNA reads TGTGCCAGCAGCTTAGCGGGAGCCCTAGAGACCCAGTACTTC. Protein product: CASSLAGALETQYF. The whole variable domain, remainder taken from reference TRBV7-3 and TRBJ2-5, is GAGVSQTPSNKVTEKGKYVELRCDPISGHTALYWYRQSLGQGPEFLIYFQGTGAADDSGLPNDRFFAVRPEGSVSTLKIQRTERGDSAVYLCASSLAGALETQYFGPGTRLLVL.

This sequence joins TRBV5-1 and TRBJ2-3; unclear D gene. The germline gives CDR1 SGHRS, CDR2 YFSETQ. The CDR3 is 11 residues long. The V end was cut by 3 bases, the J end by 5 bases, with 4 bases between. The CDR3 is CASSSGDTQYF. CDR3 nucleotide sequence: TGCGCCAGCAGCTCCGGAGATACGCAGTATTTT.

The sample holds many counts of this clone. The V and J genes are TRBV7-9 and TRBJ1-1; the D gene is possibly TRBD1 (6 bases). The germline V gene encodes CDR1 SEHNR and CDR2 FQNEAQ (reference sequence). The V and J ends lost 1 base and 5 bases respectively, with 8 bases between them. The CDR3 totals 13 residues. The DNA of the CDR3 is TGTGCCAGCAGCTTAGGTCAGGGGACTGAAGCTTTCTTT. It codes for CASSLGQGTEAFF.